This passage covers 29 T cell receptor beta chains from one sample sequenced in a study of shared clonotypes between healthy human individuals. TCRdb keeps only in-frame clones here, not all; method: immunoSEQ multiplex PCR. The sample includes 450,000 to 600,000 clones, less than 80% of them seen just once. Sequencing was done on a sample of PBMCs. The receptors stem from a middle-aged woman in good health. Some clones in this sample may be carry-over from other donors' samples.

The chain carries TRBV2 and TRBJ1-6, with 7 bases fitting TRBD1. Germline CDR1 reads SNHLY; CDR2 reads FYNNEI. The CDR3 runs to 14 residues. The ends lost 6 bases at V and 14 bases at J; junction bases unmatched: 13. The CDR3 DNA sequence: TGTGCCAGCAGCACAACAGGGGTTCTGGTTTCCCTCCACTTT. It is translated as CASSTTGVLVSLHF.

The rearrangement links TRBV10-1 to TRBJ2-1; perhaps TRBD2 as D (7 bases). The CDR3 covers 15 residues. The V gene lost 4 bases and the J gene lost 2 bases, with 12 bases spanning the gap. From germline, CDR1 is WNHNN and CDR2 SYGVQD (reference sequence). DNA of the CDR3: TGCGCCAGCAGTGGAGGGGGGGTCACCTACAATGAGCAGTTCTTC. Its protein is CASSGGGVTYNEQFF.

Concerning this clone itself: The sample contains more than one DNA sequence encoding this CDR3. V gene TRBV11-3 combines with J gene TRBJ2-2; D gene ambiguous. CDR3 length: 13 amino acids. CDR1 is SGHNT and CDR2 is YENEEA in the germline V gene. Trimming stripped 1 base from V and 4 bases from J, with 4 bases between. Here the CDR3 reads CASSLGLTGELFF. The DNA for the CDR3 is TGTGCCAGCAGCTTAGGGCTCACCGGGGAGCTGTTTTTT.

J is TRBJ2-5 and V is TRBV5-1; the D is unclear. Germline CDR1 SGHRS, CDR2 YFSETQ. The V and J ends lost 5 bases and 1 base respectively, with 9 bases between them. The CDR3 runs to 13 residues. This chain's CDR3 is CASRMGFQETQYF. The CDR3 nucleotides read TGCGCCAGCAGGATGGGATTCCAAGAGACCCAGTACTTC.

The V call is TRBV28, the J call TRBJ1-1, with unresolved D. The V end lost 6 bases, the J end lost 1 base, and 9 bases lay between the germline ends. The CDR3 spans 13 residues. Germline-derived CDR1 and CDR2 are MDHEN and SYDVKM. DNA of the CDR3: TGTGCCAGCAGCCCCCCGGAGAACACTGAAGCTTTCTTT. Translation gives CASSPPENTEAFF.

The V call is TRBV2, the J call TRBJ2-1; 7 bases match TRBD2. CDR1 SNHLY and CDR2 FYNNEI come from the germline V gene. With 4 bases clipped from V and 4 bases from J, the junction kept 7 bases outside the gene matches. The CDR3 has 15 residues. In DNA, the CDR3 is TGTGCCAGCAGTGGGCTAGCGGTTGAATACAATGAGCAGTTCTTC. Amino acids: CASSGLAVEYNEQFF.

V is TRBV7-9 and J is TRBJ2-5; TRBD1 is a possible D gene (6 bases). The V gene's germline CDR1 is SEHNR and CDR2 FQNEAQ (reference sequence). Trimming took off 6 bases at V and 4 bases at J, with 15 bases between the two ends. This CDR3 is 14 amino acids long. DNA for the CDR3: TGTGCCAGCAGACATGATGGGGGCGGAGAGACCCAGTACTTC. Translation: CASRHDGGGETQYF.

The V and J genes are TRBV4-1 and TRBJ1-4, with D maybe TRBD1 (6 bases). There are 16 residues in the CDR3. V was shortened by 4 bases and J by 5 bases, with 17 bases between the two germline ends. The V gene's germline CDR1 is MGHRA and CDR2 YSYEKL. The CDR3 reads CASSRVGQFVNEKLFF. Here the CDR3 DNA reads TGCGCCAGCAGCCGAGTCGGACAGTTCGTAAATGAAAAACTGTTTTTT.

The J gene is TRBJ2-1, the V gene TRBV5-4; 7 positions agree with TRBD1. CDR1 and CDR2 (germline): SGHNT, YYREEE (reference sequence). The CDR3 has 13 amino acids. J lost 7 bases, V lost 6 bases, and 7 bases had no gene match. The chain's CDR3 is CASNDGTENEQFF. For the CDR3, the DNA is TGTGCCAGCAACGACGGGACAGAAAATGAGCAGTTCTTC.

To note about this clone: Just one base apart from a much larger clone, this may be a read error. The same CDR3 can be traced to other DNA sequences in this sample. The chain carries TRBV28 and TRBJ1-1; D not certain. Looked up from germline, CDR1 is MDHEN and CDR2 is SYDVKM. CDR3 length equals 11 residues. V was clipped by 7 bases and J by 2 bases, with 5 bases between them. The DNA of the CDR3 is TGTGCCAGCACCTTAAACACTGAAGCTTTCTTT. It encodes CASTLNTEAFF.

This clone was seen many times. The rearrangement joins TRBV2 to TRBJ2-3; D ambiguous. Germline V gene lookup returns CDR1 SNHLY and CDR2 FYNNEI. Trimming cost V 0 bases and J 6 bases, with 4 bases left between them. There are 12 residues in the CDR3. CDR3 in amino acids: CASSEAGDTQYF. The CDR3 coding sequence is TGTGCCAGCAGTGAAGCCGGGGATACGCAGTATTTT.

This chain links TRBV27 with TRBJ2-2; 9 bases agree with TRBD2. With 2 bases clipped from V and 4 bases from J, the junction kept 11 bases outside the gene matches. The germline V gene has CDR1 MNHEY and CDR2 SMNVEV (reference sequence). This CDR3 is 18 amino acids long. The CDR3 reads CASSLPPAGGPGTGELFF. The CDR3, as DNA: TGTGCCAGCAGTTTACCCCCGGCGGGAGGGCCGGGCACCGGGGAGCTGTTTTTT.

The chain recombines TRBV7-2 with TRBJ2-3, with 11 bases lining up with TRBD2. The CDR3 totals 15 residues. The ends lost 3 bases at V and 7 bases at J; junction bases unmatched: 6. From germline, CDR1 is SGHTA and CDR2 FQGNSA. CDR3 region: CASSLTSGEGNTQYF. CDR3 nucleotides: TGTGCCAGCAGCTTGACTAGCGGGGAGGGGAATACGCAGTATTTT.

This rearrangement joins TRBV19 to TRBJ1-5; D remains ambiguous. CDR3 length equals 12 residues. The germline V gene encodes CDR1 LNHDA and CDR2 SQIVND (reference sequence). The ends were cut back, 6 bases at V and 3 bases at J, with 6 bases in the middle. The CDR3 region has the DNA TGTGCCAGTAGGGCCTTCAATCAGCCCCAGCATTTT. It codes for CASRAFNQPQHF.

Comments on this clone: A clone one base away is much larger, so this may be a read error. The chain recombines TRBV7-3 with TRBJ2-5, with 7 bases lining up with TRBD1. This CDR3 contains 13 residues. V shed 5 bases, J shed 3 bases, and the junction held 3 bases outside the gene matches. Germline V lookup: CDR1 SGHTA, CDR2 FQGTGA. Written as DNA, the CDR3 is TGTGCCAGCAGCCCTGGACAGGAAGAGACCCAGTACTTC. It codes for CASSPGQEETQYF.

This chain uses TRBV9 with TRBJ2-1, with 12 bases fitting TRBD2. Per the germline V gene, CDR1 is SGDLS and CDR2 is YYNGEE. The J segment lost 7 bases and the V segment lost 0 bases, leaving 8 bases of the junction unmatched. The CDR3 runs 17 residues. CDR3 region: CASSVGLAGDISNEQFF. CDR3 sequence (DNA): TGTGCCAGCAGCGTAGGACTAGCGGGAGATATTAGTAATGAGCAGTTCTTC. Full variable domain (outside the CDR3, taken from reference TRBV9 and TRBJ2-1): DSGVTQTPKHLITATGQRVTLRCSPRSGDLSVYWYQQSLDQGLQFLIQYYNGEERAKGNILERFSAQQFPDLHSELNLSSLELGDSALYFCASSVGLAGDISNEQFFGPGTRLTVL.

The chain has TRBV4-1 and TRBJ1-2, with a tentative D call TRBD1 (6 bases). Between the trimmed V and J ends, which lost 8 bases and 4 bases, there was a span of 8 bases. Germline lookup yields CDR1 MGHRA and CDR2 YSYEKL. This CDR3 comprises 11 residues. The CDR3, as DNA: TGCGCCAGCCGGGACATCTATGGCTACACCTTC. This sequence encodes CASRDIYGYTF.

This chain connects TRBV11-3 to TRBJ2-1, with TRBD2 identical over 8 bases. The CDR3 covers 14 residues. Germline trimming cut 1 base from V and 7 bases from J; bases unmatched to any gene: 3. Germline values: CDR1 SGHNT, CDR2 YENEEA. This CDR3 is CASSLVGLANEQFF. CDR3 bases: TGTGCCAGCAGCTTAGTTGGACTAGCTAATGAGCAGTTCTTC.

This clone appeared once. The CDR3, as DNA: TGCAGCGCTACGCCGGGGATTGGCTATGGCTACACCTTC. It codes for CSATPGIGYGYTF. The chain joins TRBV29-1 to TRBJ1-2, with D unclear. The V gene's germline CDR1 is SQVTM and CDR2 ANQGSEA. The CDR3 spans 13 residues. Trimming removed 7 bases from V and 4 bases from J, with 16 bases in between.

V is TRBV11-3 and J is TRBJ2-7, with D perhaps matching TRBD2 (5 bases). The V end was cut by 1 base, the J end by 3 bases, with 10 bases between. Germline CDR1 SGHNT, CDR2 YENEEA. The CDR3 extends over 14 amino acids. The CDR3 nucleotides read TGTGCCAGCAGCTTAGCGGGGATTCTCTACGAGCAGTACTTC. It encodes CASSLAGILYEQYF.

The chain carries TRBV4-3 and TRBJ2-4, with 13 nucleotides matching TRBD2. The CDR3 totals 21 residues. Per the germline V gene, CDR1 is LGHNA and CDR2 is YSLEER. Trimming at V came to 3 bases and at J to 6 bases, leaving 20 bases not matched to a gene. CDR3 amino acids: CASSHTVTSGRAVGRGNIQYF. The CDR3 coding sequence is TGCGCCAGCAGCCATACAGTCACTAGCGGGAGGGCCGTGGGCAGGGGAAACATTCAGTACTTC.

V usage is TRBV29-1 and J usage is TRBJ2-3; D not resolved. The V gene's germline CDR1 is SQVTM and CDR2 ANQGSEA. This CDR3 has 12 residues. V was shortened by 6 bases and J by 3 bases, with 10 bases between the two germline ends. CDR3 region: CSVKGQTDTQYF. In nucleotides, the CDR3 is TGCAGCGTAAAAGGGCAGACAGATACGCAGTATTTT.

The J gene is TRBJ1-1, the V gene TRBV2; TRBD1 matches at 9 bases. V lost 6 bases and J lost 4; bases outside the gene matches: 6. The CDR3 runs 14 residues. The germline V gene encodes CDR1 SNHLY and CDR2 FYNNEI. CDR3 amino acids: CASSLQGAGTEAFF. The CDR3 DNA sequence: TGTGCCAGCAGCCTACAGGGGGCGGGCACTGAAGCTTTCTTT.

This chain uses TRBV2 with TRBJ1-1; TRBD1 is a possible D gene (5 bases). This CDR3 spans 14 amino acids. Germline V gene data show CDR1 as SNHLY and CDR2 as FYNNEI. Trimming stripped 5 bases from V and 8 bases from J, with 18 bases between. The CDR3 sequence: CASSLLSGRGEAFF. Here the CDR3 DNA reads TGTGCCAGCAGTTTACTATCAGGGCGAGGGGAAGCTTTCTTT. Complete variable domain (other parts from reference TRBV2 and TRBJ1-1): EPEVTQTPSHQVTQMGQEVILRCVPISNHLYFYWYRQILGQKVEFLVSFYNNEISEKSEIFDDQFSVERPDGSNFTLKIRSTKLEDSAMYFCASSLLSGRGEAFFGQGTRLTVV.

This clone has a handful of counts. The V and J genes are TRBV10-3 and TRBJ2-1; TRBD1 matches 11 bases. The germline V gene encodes CDR1 ENHRY and CDR2 SYGVKD. V lost 8 bases, J lost 5 bases, and 8 bases stayed unmatched. The CDR3 has 15 residues. Here the CDR3 reads CAIGQGTGGHNEQFF. CDR3 DNA sequence: TGTGCCATCGGCCAGGGGACAGGGGGACACAATGAGCAGTTCTTC.

The chain has TRBV7-8 and TRBJ1-2; D unclear. Between the trimmed V and J ends, which lost 1 base and 0 bases, there was a span of 9 bases. The CDR3 runs 15 residues. Germline V gene lookup returns CDR1 SGHVS and CDR2 FQNEAQ. CDR3 bases: TGTGCCAGCAGCTTAGGGAGAAATTCTAACTATGGCTACACCTTC. As protein: CASSLGRNSNYGYTF.

The chain employs TRBV5-4 and TRBJ2-2; 10 nucleotides agree with TRBD2. V gave up 4 bases and J gave up 3 bases; unmatched junction bases: 9. The germline gives CDR1 SGHNT, CDR2 YYREEE (reference sequence). The CDR3 has 17 amino acids. CDR3 protein: CASSPNSGRVDTGELFF. In DNA form, the CDR3 reads TGTGCCAGCAGCCCCAACAGCGGGAGGGTTGACACCGGGGAGCTGTTTTTT.

In regard to this clone: Other DNA sequences of this sample code for an identical CDR3. The gene calls are TRBV28 and TRBJ2-7; 7 nucleotides align to TRBD1. Germline values: CDR1 MDHEN, CDR2 SYDVKM. Trimming cost V 7 bases and J 3 bases; bases outside gene matches: 3. The CDR3 totals 12 residues. Written as DNA, the CDR3 is TGTGCCAGCAAAGGGGACAGCTACGAGCAGTACTTC. Translation gives CASKGDSYEQYF. The full variable domain, in which reference TRBV28 and TRBJ2-7 provide the parts outside the CDR3, is DVKVTQSSRYLVKRTGEKVFLECVQDMDHENMFWYRQDPGLGLRLIYFSYDVKMKEKGDIPEGYSVSREKKERFSLILESASTNQTSMYLCASKGDSYEQYFGPGTRLTVT.

The chain couples TRBV29-1 to TRBJ2-5; D perhaps matches TRBD2 (5 bases). The CDR3 loop spans 14 amino acids. The germline V gene encodes CDR1 SQVTM and CDR2 ANQGSEA. In DNA, the CDR3 is TGCACCATGTTCACTAGTGCCGGGCAAGAGACCCAGTACTTC. Its translation is CTMFTSAGQETQYF.